A selection of T cell receptor beta chains follows, all from one sample in a study of CD8 T cells in ankylosing spondylitis. TCRdb fed the 5' RACE reads into MiXCR, producing one record per CDR3 protein. The repertoire consists of 250,000 to 350,000 distinct CDR3 sequences, with about 19% occurring once and the leading ten covering roughly 8%. The source material was blood, either unsorted or a sorted T cell fraction (not recorded which). The receptor source for this set is a male donor with ankylosing spondylitis or in good health (not recorded which). Each CDR3 is given with its conserved first and last residue. The order of the fields is CDR3 length, J gene, D gene, clone size, V gene, CDR3 DNA, CDR3 protein. A D gene is named only where the DNA matches it firmly. Where a row states a size, it is once, few, many or the class of an expanded clone; other rows omit it.

>14|TRBJ2-3|NA|NA|TRBV29-1
TGCAGCGCGCGGGGGCGGACTAGCACAGATACGCAGTATTTT
CSARGRTSTDTQYF
>15|TRBJ1-2|TRBD1|few|TRBV12-3/TRBV12-4
TGTGCCAGCAGTCCCCGTGGGACAGTTCCCTCCGGCTACACCTTC
CASSPRGTVPSGYTF
>11|TRBJ1-1|NA|few|TRBV20-1
TGCAGTGCTCCTCCCATAGGTGAAGCTTTCTTT
CSAPPIGEAFF
>14|TRBJ2-3|NA|few|TRBV9
TGTGCCAGCAGCGTAGCACCCTTCACAGATACGCAGTATTTT
CASSVAPFTDTQYF
>17|TRBJ2-5|NA|NA|TRBV11-2
TGTGCCAGCAGCCCCCTCCAGTGGGAGCTACATCAAGAGACCCAGTACTTC
CASSPLQWELHQETQYF
>14|TRBJ2-5|NA|NA|TRBV20-1
TGCAGTGCTAGAGATGGGGGGAAATTGGAGACCCAGTACTTC
CSARDGGKLETQYF
>13|TRBJ1-1|NA|many|TRBV6-5
TGTGCCAGCAGTTACGAGGAGAACACTGAAGCTTTCTTT
CASSYEENTEAFF
>13|TRBJ1-1|NA|NA|TRBV7-6
TGTGCCAGCAGCTTAGACCCCACAACGGTAGCTTTCTTT
CASSLDPTTVAFF
>15|TRBJ1-5|NA|few|TRBV27
TGTGCCAGCAGTCCAAAAGGGGGAAAAAATCAGCCCCAGCATTTT
CASSPKGGKNQPQHF
>13|TRBJ1-4|NA|few|TRBV6-4
TGTGCCAGCTCGCGAGAGACGGGGGGAAAACTGTTTTTT
CASSRETGGKLFF
>14|TRBJ2-3|NA|few|TRBV5-1
TGCGCCAGCGAACAGGGCGGTATTCAAGCTACGCAGTATTTT
CASEQGGIQATQYF
>14|TRBJ2-1|NA|few|TRBV12-3/TRBV12-4
TGTGCCAGCAGTTTAGGACTAGTTTACAATGAGCAGTTCTTC
CASSLGLVYNEQFF
>17|TRBJ2-1|TRBD2|NA|TRBV12-3/TRBV12-4
TGTGCCAGCAGTTTATATGGGGGGGGTCGATCCTACAATGAGCAGTTCTTC
CASSLYGGGRSYNEQFF
>14|TRBJ2-1|NA|NA|TRBV12-3/TRBV12-4
TGTGCCAGCAGGCTTGGGGCGGGACGCAATGAGCAGTTCTTC
CASRLGAGRNEQFF
>16|TRBJ2-1|TRBD2|NA|TRBV18
TGTGCCAGCTCACCGGAGGGACTAGCGGCTTACAATGAGCAGTTCTTC
CASSPEGLAAYNEQFF
>14|TRBJ2-2|TRBD2|few|TRBV2
TGTGCCAGCGGACTAGCGGCGAACACCGGGGAGCTGTTTTTT
CASGLAANTGELFF
>16|TRBJ2-1|TRBD1|many|TRBV20-1
TGCAGTGCTAGACCTACAATGCGGACAGGTGACAATGAGCAGTTCTTC
CSARPTMRTGDNEQFF
>12|TRBJ1-1|TRBD1|NA|TRBV10-3
TGTGCCATCAATCAGGGGGCAGGTGAAGCTTTCTTT
CAINQGAGEAFF
>15|TRBJ1-5|TRBD1|many|TRBV12-3/TRBV12-4
TGTGCCAGCAGAAAAGCAGGGGGCGCAGGTCAGCCCCAGCATTTT
CASRKAGGAGQPQHF
>13|TRBJ1-2|NA|NA|TRBV20-1
TGCAGTGCTATTCAAAGCAGGGACGTTGGCTACACCTTC
CSAIQSRDVGYTF
>14|TRBJ2-1|NA|NA|TRBV29-1
TGCAGCGTTCCCGTGCGCGAACCGGGGAATGAGCAGTTCTTC
CSVPVREPGNEQFF
>15|TRBJ2-2|NA|NA|TRBV5-1
TGCGCCAGCAGCCCTGGAATGGGGGCGGCCCGGGAGCTGTTTTTT
CASSPGMGAARELFF
>17|TRBJ2-1|NA|few|TRBV11-2
TGTGCCAGCAGCTTAGACCCGGCCCCCGGGGGTAGGGATGAGCAGTTCTTC
CASSLDPAPGGRDEQFF
>16|TRBJ2-2|NA|few|TRBV5-1
TGCGCCAGCAGCTTGGAGGGGCGGTCCGCTACCGGGGAGCTGTTTTTT
CASSLEGRSATGELFF
>14|TRBJ2-1|NA|NA|TRBV20-1
TGCAGTGCTAGCCCTTGGACAGAATACAATGAGCAGTTCTTC
CSASPWTEYNEQFF
>12|TRBJ2-1|TRBD1|few|TRBV15
TGTGCCACCCGGGACAGGGGCCATGAGCAGTTCTTC
CATRDRGHEQFF
>14|TRBJ1-5|NA|many|TRBV6-5
TGTGCCAGCAGTTATTTGGGGGCAGGTCAGCCCCAGCATTTT
CASSYLGAGQPQHF
>15|TRBJ2-3|TRBD2|few|TRBV20-1
TGCAGTGCTAGAAGGCCGGGGGGGCAGATAGATACGCAGTATTTT
CSARRPGGQIDTQYF
>14|TRBJ2-1|TRBD2|many|TRBV12-3/TRBV12-4
TGTGCCAGCAGCCGGACTAGCGGGGACAATGAGCAGTTCTTC
CASSRTSGDNEQFF
>15|TRBJ2-2|TRBD1|NA|TRBV19
TGTGCCAGTAGTATTGACAGGGGAATCACCGGGGAGCTGTTTTTT
CASSIDRGITGELFF
>14|TRBJ2-5|NA|few|TRBV5-1
TGCGCCAGCAGCTTGATGGGAAATCAAGAGACCCAGTACTTC
CASSLMGNQETQYF
>14|TRBJ2-1|TRBD2|many|TRBV29-1
TGCAGCGTTGAGGCACTAGCGGGAGTACCTGAGCAGTTCTTC
CSVEALAGVPEQFF
>17|TRBJ2-1|NA|few|TRBV5-1
TGCGCCAGCAGCTTGGGGATAAGATGGGGCTCCTACAATGAGCAGTTCTTC
CASSLGIRWGSYNEQFF
>16|TRBJ2-5|TRBD1|few|TRBV12-3/TRBV12-4
TGTGCCAGCAGGGCCCGACAGGGAAGGGCGGAAGAGACCCAGTACTTC
CASRARQGRAEETQYF
>14|TRBJ2-3|NA|few|TRBV20-1
TGCAGTGCTCAGGGGTCGGGAATCACAGATACGCAGTATTTT
CSAQGSGITDTQYF
>15|TRBJ2-1|TRBD1|NA|TRBV29-1
TGCAGCGTTGATAAGGACAGGGGGCTTGTCAATGAGCAGTTCTTC
CSVDKDRGLVNEQFF
>13|TRBJ1-2|NA|few|TRBV12-3/TRBV12-4
TGTGCCAGCAAATCTGGGACGGCCTATGGCTACACCTTC
CASKSGTAYGYTF
>14|TRBJ1-2|NA|NA|TRBV5-1
TGCGCCAGCAGGGGAATGGAAGGGTTGGGTGGCTACACCTTC
CASRGMEGLGGYTF